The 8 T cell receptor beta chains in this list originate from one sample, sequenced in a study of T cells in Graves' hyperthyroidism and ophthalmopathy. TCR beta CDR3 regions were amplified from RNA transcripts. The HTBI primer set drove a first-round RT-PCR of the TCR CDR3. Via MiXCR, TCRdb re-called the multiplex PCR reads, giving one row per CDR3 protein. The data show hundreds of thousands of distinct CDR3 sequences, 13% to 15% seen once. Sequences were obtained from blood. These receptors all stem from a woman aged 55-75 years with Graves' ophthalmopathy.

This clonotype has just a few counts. CDR3 residues: CASSYDLYEQYF. The DNA for the CDR3 is TGTGCCAGCAGTTACGACCTCTACGAGCAGTACTTC. The chain joins TRBV6-6 to TRBJ2-7; no clear D. Germline lookup yields CDR1 MNHNY and CDR2 SVGAGI (reference sequence). CDR3 length: 12 residues. V was trimmed by 2 bases and J by 3 bases, leaving 5 bases between them.

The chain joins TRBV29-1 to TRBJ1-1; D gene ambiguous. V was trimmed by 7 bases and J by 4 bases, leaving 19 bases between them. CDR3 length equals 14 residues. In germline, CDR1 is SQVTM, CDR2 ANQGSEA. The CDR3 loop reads CSGSGLEGGTEAFF. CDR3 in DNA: TGCAGCGGGAGCGGGTTGGAGGGCGGCACTGAAGCTTTCTTT.

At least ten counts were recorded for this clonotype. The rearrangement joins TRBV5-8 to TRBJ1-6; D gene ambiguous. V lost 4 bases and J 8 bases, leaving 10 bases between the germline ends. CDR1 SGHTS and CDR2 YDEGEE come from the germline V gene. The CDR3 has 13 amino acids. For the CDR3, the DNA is TGTGCCAGCAGCCCGGAGTGGGATTCACCCCTCCACTTT. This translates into CASSPEWDSPLHF.

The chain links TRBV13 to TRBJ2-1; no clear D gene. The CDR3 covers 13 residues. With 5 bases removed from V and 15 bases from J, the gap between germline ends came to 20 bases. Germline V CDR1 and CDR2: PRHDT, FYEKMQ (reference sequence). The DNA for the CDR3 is TGTGCCAGCAGCACCACTTACCAAGGGAAGGGGTTCTTC. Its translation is CASSTTYQGKGFF. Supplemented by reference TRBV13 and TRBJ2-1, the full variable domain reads AAGVIQSPRHLIKEKRETATLKCYPIPRHDTVYWYQQGPGQDPQFLISFYEKMQSDKGSIPDRFSAQQFSDYHSELNMSSLELGDSALYFCASSTTYQGKGFFGPGTRLTVL.

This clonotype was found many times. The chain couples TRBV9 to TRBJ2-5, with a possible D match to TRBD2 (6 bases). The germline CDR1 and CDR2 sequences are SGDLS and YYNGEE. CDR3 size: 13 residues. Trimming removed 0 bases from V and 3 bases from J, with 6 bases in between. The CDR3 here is CASSVGGEETQYF. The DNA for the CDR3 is TGTGCCAGCAGCGTAGGCGGGGAAGAGACCCAGTACTTC.

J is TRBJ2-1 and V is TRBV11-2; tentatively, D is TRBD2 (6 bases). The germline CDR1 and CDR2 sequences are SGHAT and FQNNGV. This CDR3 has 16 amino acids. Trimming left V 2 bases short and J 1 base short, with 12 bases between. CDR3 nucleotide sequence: TGTGCCAGCAGCTTATTTAGCGGCCCATCCTACAATGAGCAGTTCTTC. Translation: CASSLFSGPSYNEQFF.

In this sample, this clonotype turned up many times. This CDR3 reads CASSEDPGGETGELFF. CDR3 DNA sequence: TGTGCCAGCAGTGAAGACCCGGGAGGGGAGACCGGGGAGCTGTTTTTT. V and J are TRBV6-1 and TRBJ2-2; 8 bases fit TRBD2. Germline V gene data show CDR1 as MNHNS and CDR2 as SASEGT. The CDR3 loop spans 16 amino acids. J was trimmed by 5 bases and V by 1 base; bases with no gene match: 6.

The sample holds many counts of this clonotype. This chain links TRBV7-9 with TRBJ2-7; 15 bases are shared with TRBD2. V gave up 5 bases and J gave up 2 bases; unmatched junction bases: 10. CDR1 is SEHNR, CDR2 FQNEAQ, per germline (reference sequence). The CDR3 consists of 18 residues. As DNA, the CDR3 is TGTGCCAGCAGCACCGGACTAGCGGGAGGGCCCGTCGCCTACGAGCAGTACTTC. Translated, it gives CASSTGLAGGPVAYEQYF. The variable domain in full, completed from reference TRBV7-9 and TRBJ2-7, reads DTGVSQNPRHKITKRGQNVTFRCDPISEHNRLYWYRQTLGQGPEFLTYFQNEAQLEKSRLLSDRFSAERPKGSFSTLEIQRTEQGDSAMYLCASSTGLAGGPVAYEQYFGPGTRLTVT.